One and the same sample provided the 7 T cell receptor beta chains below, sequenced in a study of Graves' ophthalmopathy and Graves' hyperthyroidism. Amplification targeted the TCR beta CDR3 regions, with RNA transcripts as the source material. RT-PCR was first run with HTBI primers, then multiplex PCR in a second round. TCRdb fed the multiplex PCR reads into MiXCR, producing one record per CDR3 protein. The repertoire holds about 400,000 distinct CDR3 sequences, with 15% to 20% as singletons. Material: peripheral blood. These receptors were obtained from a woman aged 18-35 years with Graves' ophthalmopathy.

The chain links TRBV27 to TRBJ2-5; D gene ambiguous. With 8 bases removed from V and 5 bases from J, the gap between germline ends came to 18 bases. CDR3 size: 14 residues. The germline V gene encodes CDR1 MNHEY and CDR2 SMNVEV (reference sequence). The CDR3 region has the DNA TGTGCCAGCGCCTCCTTAGGCCGTGGGGAGACCCAGTACTTC. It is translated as CASASLGRGETQYF.

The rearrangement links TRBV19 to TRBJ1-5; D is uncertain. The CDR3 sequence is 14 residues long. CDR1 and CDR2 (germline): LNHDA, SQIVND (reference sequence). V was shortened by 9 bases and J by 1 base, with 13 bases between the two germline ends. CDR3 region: CASRVWESNQPQHF. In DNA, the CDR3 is TGTGCCAGCCGAGTTTGGGAGAGCAATCAGCCCCAGCATTTT.

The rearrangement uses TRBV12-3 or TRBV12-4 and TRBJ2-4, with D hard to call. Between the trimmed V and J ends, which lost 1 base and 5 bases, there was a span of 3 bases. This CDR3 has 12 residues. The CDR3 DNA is TGTGCCAGCAGTTTAGAAGAAAACATTCAGTACTTC. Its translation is CASSLEENIQYF.

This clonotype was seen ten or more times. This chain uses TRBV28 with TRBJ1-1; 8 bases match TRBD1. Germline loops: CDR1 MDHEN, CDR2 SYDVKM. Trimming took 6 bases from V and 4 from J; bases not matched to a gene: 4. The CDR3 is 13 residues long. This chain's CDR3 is CASRDRGSTEAFF. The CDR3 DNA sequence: TGTGCCAGCAGAGACAGGGGCTCCACTGAAGCTTTCTTT.

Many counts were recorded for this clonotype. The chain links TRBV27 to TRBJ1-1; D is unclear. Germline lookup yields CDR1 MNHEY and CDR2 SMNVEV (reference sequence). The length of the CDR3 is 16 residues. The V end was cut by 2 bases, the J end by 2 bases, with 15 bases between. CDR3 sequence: CASSLVASGINTEAFF. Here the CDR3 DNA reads TGTGCCAGCAGTTTAGTCGCTTCAGGCATTAACACTGAAGCTTTCTTT.

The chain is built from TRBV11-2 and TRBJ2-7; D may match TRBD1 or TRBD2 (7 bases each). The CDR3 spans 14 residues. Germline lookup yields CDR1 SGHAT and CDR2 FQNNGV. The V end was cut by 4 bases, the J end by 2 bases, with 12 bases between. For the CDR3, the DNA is TGTGCCAGCAGCTCGCCAGGGGGGGCCTACGAGCAGTACTTC. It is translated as CASSSPGGAYEQYF.

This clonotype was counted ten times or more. The CDR3 reads CAWAGTTGRPQHF. The CDR3 DNA reads as TGTGCCTGGGCGGGGACCACAGGTCGGCCCCAGCATTTT. The chain combines TRBV30 with TRBJ1-5; weak D call: TRBD1 (5 bases). The CDR3 extends over 13 amino acids. The germline gives CDR1 GTSNPN, CDR2 SVGIG (reference sequence). V lost 5 bases and J lost 9, with 17 bases in between.